The source of this T cell receptor (beta chain) is a study of molecular identifiers for immune sequencing clone quantification. For the study at large: The replicate experiment used RNA from approximately 20,000 or 100,000 naive CD8 cells. This RNA was split into five aliquots, and four of them were sequenced.

This clonotype was counted only a few times. In TCRdb, the PCR reads were re-called with MiXCR into one record per CDR3 protein. The table lists 50,000 to 65,000 distinct CDR3 sequences, under 30% of them singletons, with around 1.8% in the top ten. The CDR3 runs to 15 residues. The V gene lost 4 bases and the J gene lost 6 bases, with 20 bases spanning the gap. Germline V gene lookup returns CDR1 SGHRS and CDR2 YFSETQ. Sequenced sample: naive CD8+ T cells from blood, with Jurkat cell RNA spiked in. The subset is: FACS-sorted CD8+CD4-CCR7+CD45RA+ naive T cells. The chain links TRBV5-1 to TRBJ2-7, with a possible D match to TRBD2 (6 bases). The clonotype was recovered from a human donor in good health. Some libraries in this study had Jurkat cell RNA spiked in. CDR3 nucleotide sequence: TGCGCCAGCAGCGCGCTGGAGCGGGCTCCTGGCGAGCAGTACTTC. This sequence encodes CASSALERAPGEQYF.